This T cell receptor beta chain derives from a study of regulatory T cells in long-lasting Graves disease. Study results and limitations: Shared public clonotypes totalled about 2,700 in persistent patients, compared with 966 in new patients. Persistent Graves' disease cases displayed lower TCR diversity than newly diagnosed ones. Patients with persistent disease showed a bias toward TRBV28, TRBJ1-2 and TRBJ2-5.

This clonotype was recorded many times. As yet, its antigen is unknown. J lost 2 bases, V lost 5 bases, and 5 bases had no gene match. Germline V CDR1 and CDR2: SEHNR, FQNEAQ (reference sequence). The CDR3 is made up of 14 amino acids. Both iRepertoire HTBI primers and Arm-PCR of CDR3 regions were used to build the TCR beta libraries. TCRdb analysed the multiplex PCR reads with MiXCR anew, one entry per CDR3 protein. The sample consists of 350,000 to 450,000 distinct CDR3 sequences, about 15% of them appearing once. Time point: newly diagnosed GD, antithyroid drugs for less than 3 months. Scientists built the TCR library using RNA that was extracted from PBMCs. This same sample was also part of a study on T cells in Graves' hyperthyroidism and ophthalmopathy. According to that study: Lactation, pregnancy, other autoimmune disease or uncontrolled infection led to exclusion of patients.

The sequence came from a woman between 35 and 50 years old with Graves disease. The rearrangement links TRBV7-9 to TRBJ2-7; 8 bases are a match to TRBD2. Here the sequenced sample was peripheral blood mononuclear cells (PBMCs), taken at new diagnosis, from a patient treated with antithyroid drugs. The chain's CDR3 is CASSPISGTYEQYF. The CDR3 DNA follows: TGTGCCAGCAGCCCTATTAGCGGGACCTACGAGCAGTACTTC. Full variable domain (remainder filled in from reference TRBV7-9 and TRBJ2-7): DTGVSQNPRHKITKRGQNVTFRCDPISEHNRLYWYRQTLGQGPEFLTYFQNEAQLEKSRLLSDRFSAERPKGSFSTLEIQRTEQGDSAMYLCASSPISGTYEQYFGPGTRLTVT.